These 30 T cell receptor beta chains came from one sample sequenced in a study of T-cell reconstitution after alpha-beta-depleted transplantation in children. During its preparation, the TCRbeta library received unique molecular identifiers. MiXCR, applied by TCRdb to the PCR reads, yields one record per CDR3 protein. In the table there are fewer than 550,000 distinct CDR3 sequences, about an eighth of which are singletons. This sample comprised PBMCs, mostly from graft donor cells, obtained 180 days after TCRalphabeta/CD19-depleted stem cell transplant. The receptors derive from a female patient aged 2 to 10 who had a stem cell transplant for aplastic anemia, so the T cells may come from the graft donor.

The chain joins TRBV7-9 to TRBJ1-1, with a tentative D call TRBD1 (6 bases). This CDR3 is 14 amino acids long. The V gene lost 6 bases and the J gene lost 4 bases, with 15 bases spanning the gap. The germline V gene encodes CDR1 SEHNR and CDR2 FQNEAQ (reference sequence). The CDR3 sequence is CASRNQQGPTEAFF. CDR3 DNA sequence: TGTGCCAGCAGAAACCAACAGGGACCCACTGAAGCTTTCTTT. Full variable domain (missing parts from reference TRBV7-9 and TRBJ1-1): DTGVSQNPRHKITKRGQNVTFRCDPISEHNRLYWYRQTLGQGPEFLTYFQNEAQLEKSRLLSDRFSAERPKGSFSTLEIQRTEQGDSAMYLCASRNQQGPTEAFFGQGTRLTVV.

The rearrangement joins TRBV7-2 to TRBJ2-1; 7 bases are a match to TRBD2. From germline, CDR1 is SGHTA and CDR2 FQGNSA. The CDR3 sequence is 16 residues long. V shed 1 base, J shed 3 bases, and the junction held 6 bases outside the gene matches. The CDR3: CASSLGWREHYNEQFF. In DNA form, the CDR3 reads TGTGCCAGCAGCTTAGGATGGCGGGAGCACTACAATGAGCAGTTCTTC.

This chain joins TRBV20-1 and TRBJ2-1; D perhaps matches TRBD2 (5 bases). Deletions cut 1 base from V and 2 bases from J, with 12 bases between. Germline V gene lookup returns CDR1 DFQATT and CDR2 SNEGSKA (reference sequence). The CDR3 covers 15 residues. The CDR3, as DNA: TGCAGTGCTAGAGGGGCCGGGGTGGCCTACAATGAGCAGTTCTTC. Its protein product is CSARGAGVAYNEQFF.

This clonotype occurred a few times. J is TRBJ2-1 and V is TRBV5-1, with D perhaps TRBD2 (6 bases). This CDR3 is built from 14 residues. CDR1 is SGHRS and CDR2 is YFSETQ in the germline V gene. Deletions cut 7 bases from V and 6 bases from J, with 17 bases between. The CDR3 nucleotides read TGCGCCAGCTGCCCGGCTAGCGTATTCAATGAGCAGTTCTTC. It codes for CASCPASVFNEQFF.

The chain couples TRBV28 to TRBJ1-3; possible D gene TRBD1, 5 bases. Germline loops: CDR1 MDHEN, CDR2 SYDVKM. The CDR3 is 15 residues long. V dropped 5 bases and J dropped 0 bases, with 11 bases sitting between them. CDR3 in DNA: TGTGCCAGCAGTCGGGGGAAACGCTCTGGAAACACCATATATTTT. It specifies CASSRGKRSGNTIYF.

This clonotype was seen a few times. The V and J genes are TRBV14 and TRBJ2-7, with D unclear. The CDR3 covers 14 residues. With 0 bases removed from V and 0 bases from J, the gap between germline ends came to 6 bases. The germline gives CDR1 SGHDN, CDR2 FVKESK. The DNA of the CDR3 is TGTGCCAGCAGCCAAGAAATGGGCTCCTACGAGCAGTACTTC. It translates to CASSQEMGSYEQYF.

The sample holds one count of this clonotype. CDR3 DNA: TGTGCCAGTAGCGAGGCCCCGCTAGCGGGTAAGGGGGAGCTGTTTTTT. It is translated as CASSEAPLAGKGELFF. The chain has TRBV19 and TRBJ2-2; 8 nucleotides align to TRBD2. J gave up 8 bases and V 6 bases, and 14 bases lay outside the gene matches. The CDR3 sequence is 16 residues long. Per the germline V gene, CDR1 is LNHDA and CDR2 is SQIVND (reference sequence).

This clonotype was recorded many times. The rearrangement links TRBV7-2 to TRBJ2-7; 15 bases match TRBD2. The trim removed 0 bases at V and 2 bases at J, leaving 5 bases unmatched. From germline, CDR1 is SGHTA and CDR2 FQGNSA. The CDR3 spans 18 residues. CDR3 sequence reads: CASSLAWTSGRDPYEQYF. In DNA form, the CDR3 reads TGTGCCAGCAGCTTAGCGTGGACTAGCGGGAGGGACCCCTACGAGCAGTACTTC.

CDR3 in amino acids: CASSLGKNTEAFF. The CDR3 DNA reads as TGTGCCAGCAGCTTAGGGAAGAACACTGAAGCTTTCTTT. The gene calls are TRBV7-8 and TRBJ1-1, with D uncertain. The V gene lost 1 base and the J gene lost 1 base, with 4 bases spanning the gap. Germline loops: CDR1 SGHVS, CDR2 FQNEAQ. The CDR3 runs to 13 residues.

This chain joins TRBV20-1 and TRBJ1-2; 9 bases align to TRBD1. The V and J ends lost 6 bases and 2 bases, in that order; junction bases with no gene match: 10. The CDR3 extends over 15 amino acids. CDR1 is DFQATT and CDR2 is SNEGSKA in the germline V gene (reference sequence). The CDR3 protein is CSAGAGTGSNYGYTF. The CDR3 DNA is TGCAGTGCGGGGGCCGGGACAGGGTCGAACTATGGCTACACCTTC.

J is TRBJ2-1 and V is TRBV7-9; 7 bases align to TRBD1. The CDR3 is 15 amino acids. The ends lost 7 bases at V and 6 bases at J; junction bases unmatched: 12. Germline-derived CDR1 and CDR2 are SEHNR and FQNEAQ (reference sequence). CDR3 DNA: TGTGCCAGCATACAGGGGAACAGGGAGATCAATGAGCAGTTCTTC. This sequence encodes CASIQGNREINEQFF. Drawing the rest from reference TRBV7-9 and TRBJ2-1, the complete variable domain is DTGVSQNPRHKITKRGQNVTFRCDPISEHNRLYWYRQTLGQGPEFLTYFQNEAQLEKSRLLSDRFSAERPKGSFSTLEIQRTEQGDSAMYLCASIQGNREINEQFFGPGTRLTVL.

This clonotype came up many times. The chain joins TRBV7-2 to TRBJ2-7; D call uncertain. V lost 1 base and J 3 bases, leaving 4 bases between the germline ends. The CDR3 runs 12 residues. Germline loops: CDR1 SGHTA, CDR2 FQGNSA. The CDR3 reads CASSLVVYEQYF. The CDR3 DNA reads TGTGCCAGCAGCTTAGTTGTCTACGAGCAGTACTTC.

This chain joins TRBV29-1 and TRBJ1-1, with D tentatively TRBD1 (5 bases). The CDR3 is 13 amino acids. Germline V gene sequence: CDR1 SQVTM, CDR2 ANQGSEA. Deletions cut 3 bases from V and 4 bases from J, with 12 bases between. The CDR3, as DNA: TGCAGCGTTGACGGCCGGGGGGGCACTGAAGCTTTCTTT. Translation: CSVDGRGGTEAFF.

The chain is built from TRBV12-3 or TRBV12-4 and TRBJ1-1; D uncertain. The length of the CDR3 is 14 residues. Between the trimmed V and J ends, which lost 6 bases and 2 bases, there was a span of 13 bases. This chain's CDR3 is CASSRGIRNTEAFF. The CDR3 DNA reads as TGTGCCAGCAGCAGAGGGATTAGAAACACTGAAGCTTTCTTT.

This clonotype was observed a few times. V usage is TRBV7-8 and J usage is TRBJ2-1; 8 bases map to TRBD1. Unmatched junction bases numbered 13, after V lost 5 bases and J lost 10 bases. Germline CDR1 reads SGHVS; CDR2 reads FQNEAQ. This CDR3 contains 15 residues. CDR3 protein: CASSRGQAILIEQFF. The CDR3 region has the DNA TGTGCCAGCAGCCGGGGACAGGCCATTCTTATCGAGCAGTTCTTC.

This clonotype has only a few counts. The genes are TRBV7-8 and TRBJ1-5; D gene uncertain. V lost 2 bases, J lost 5 bases, and 4 bases lay in between. This CDR3 is 12 amino acids long. Germline CDR1 reads SGHVS; CDR2 reads FQNEAQ. CDR3 bases: TGTGCCAGCAGCTTACTTTATCAGCCCCAGCATTTT. This codes for CASSLLYQPQHF.

This clonotype was seen at least ten times. CDR3 nucleotide sequence: TGTGCCAGCACAACACCGAACACCGGGGAGCTGTTTTTT. Encoded protein: CASTTPNTGELFF. The gene calls are TRBV28 and TRBJ2-2; D gene uncertain. Between the trimmed V and J ends, which lost 7 bases and 0 bases, there was a span of 6 bases. This CDR3 region has 13 residues. Germline CDR1 reads MDHEN; CDR2 reads SYDVKM. Full variable domain (remainder filled in from reference TRBV28 and TRBJ2-2): DVKVTQSSRYLVKRTGEKVFLECVQDMDHENMFWYRQDPGLGLRLIYFSYDVKMKEKGDIPEGYSVSREKKERFSLILESASTNQTSMYLCASTTPNTGELFFGEGSRLTVL.

This clonotype was recorded a few times. This chain connects TRBV20-1 to TRBJ1-4; a weak D match, TRBD1 (6 bases). The CDR3 totals 15 residues. V lost 3 bases and J 3 bases, leaving 14 bases between the germline ends. Germline V gene data show CDR1 as DFQATT and CDR2 as SNEGSKA (reference sequence). For the CDR3, the DNA is TGCAGTGCTAGGAGGCAGGGGAGATCTAATGAAAAACTGTTTTTT. Protein: CSARRQGRSNEKLFF.

This clonotype appeared many times. This sequence joins TRBV5-1 and TRBJ1-2, with a tentative D call TRBD1 (5 bases). Trimming removed 0 bases at V and 8 bases at J, with 11 bases between. The CDR3 is made up of 13 amino acids. The germline gives CDR1 SGHRS, CDR2 YFSETQ. CDR3 DNA sequence: TGCGCCAGCAGCTTGGATTCGGGGCCCGGCTACACCTTC. The encoded protein is CASSLDSGPGYTF.

This clonotype turned up a few times. This sequence joins TRBV9 and TRBJ1-1, with TRBD1 as a possible D gene (6 bases). The germline V gene has CDR1 SGDLS and CDR2 YYNGEE. The V end was cut by 3 bases, the J end by 3 bases, with 18 bases between. There are 16 residues in the CDR3. CDR3 nucleotide sequence: TGTGCCAGCAGCGCGGAAAACAGGGAGAGCGACACTGAAGCTTTCTTT. Protein product: CASSAENRESDTEAFF. The full variable domain, in which reference TRBV9 and TRBJ1-1 provide the parts outside the CDR3, is DSGVTQTPKHLITATGQRVTLRCSPRSGDLSVYWYQQSLDQGLQFLIQYYNGEERAKGNILERFSAQQFPDLHSELNLSSLELGDSALYFCASSAENRESDTEAFFGQGTRLTVV.

In its sample, this clonotype was seen a few times. DNA for the CDR3: TGCGCCAGCAGCCCGAAGGGGCACCACTACTCTGGGGCCAACGTCCTGACTTTC. As protein: CASSPKGHHYSGANVLTF. The rearrangement uses TRBV5-1 and TRBJ2-6; weak D call: TRBD1 (5 bases). Germline V lookup: CDR1 SGHRS, CDR2 YFSETQ. The CDR3 consists of 18 residues. The V end lost 4 bases, the J end lost 0 bases, and 17 bases lay between the germline ends.

This clonotype has ten or more counts. The chain carries TRBV5-5 and TRBJ2-2; 11 bases map to TRBD2. The germline V gene has CDR1 SGHKS and CDR2 YYEKEE (reference sequence). V dropped 4 bases and J dropped 3; count of bases not matched to a gene: 5. The CDR3 spans 16 residues. DNA for the CDR3: TGTGCCAGCAGCGGAACTAGCGGGAGATACACCGGGGAGCTGTTTTTT. Protein sequence: CASSGTSGRYTGELFF.

The chain uses TRBV19 and TRBJ1-1; D is perhaps TRBD1 (5 bases). The CDR3 sequence is 15 residues long. Deletions cut 4 bases from V and 0 bases from J, with 12 bases between. Per germline, CDR1 LNHDA and CDR2 SQIVND (reference sequence). This CDR3 reads CASSTTGRVNTEAFF. DNA of the CDR3: TGTGCCAGTAGTACCACCGGCAGGGTGAACACTGAAGCTTTCTTT. The full variable domain, its missing parts supplied by reference TRBV19 and TRBJ1-1, is DGGITQSPKYLFRKEGQNVTLSCEQNLNHDAMYWYRQDPGQGLRLIYYSQIVNDFQKGDIAEGYSVSREKKESFPLTVTSAQKNPTAFYLCASSTTGRVNTEAFFGQGTRLTVV.

In its sample, this clonotype was seen a few times. The chain uses TRBV11-2 and TRBJ2-3; D gene ambiguous. V was shortened by 5 bases and J by 6 bases, with 18 bases between the two germline ends. CDR3 size: 15 residues. Germline values: CDR1 SGHAT, CDR2 FQNNGV. The CDR3 is CASSPVTVGADTQYF. The CDR3 DNA follows: TGTGCCAGCAGCCCCGTGACGGTCGGTGCGGATACGCAGTATTTT.

The rearrangement joins TRBV28 to TRBJ1-2, with no clear D. Germline CDR1 and CDR2: MDHEN and SYDVKM. CDR3 length: 14 residues. With 2 bases removed from V and 3 bases from J, the gap between germline ends came to 10 bases. CDR3 amino acids: CASSLARAYYGYTF. The CDR3 coding sequence is TGTGCCAGCAGTTTAGCAAGGGCCTACTATGGCTACACCTTC.

This clonotype was seen a few times. V and J are TRBV6-1 and TRBJ2-1; 9 bases align to TRBD2. V dropped 6 bases and J dropped 5; count of bases not matched to a gene: 8. This CDR3 has 15 amino acids. Germline values: CDR1 MNHNS, CDR2 SASEGT. CDR3 sequence (DNA): TGTGCCAGCAGCGGAGGGGCTAGCGGGAACAATGAGCAGTTCTTC. Translating gives CASSGGASGNNEQFF.

This clonotype occurred many times. The V call is TRBV12-3 or TRBV12-4, the J call TRBJ2-5, with 8 bases aligning to TRBD1. V lost 1 base to trimming and J lost 5 bases; unmatched junction nucleotides: 12. CDR3 length: 17 residues. CDR3 sequence reads: CASSLGLRGRGMETQYF. The CDR3 nucleotides read TGTGCCAGCAGTTTAGGCCTCAGGGGGCGCGGAATGGAGACCCAGTACTTC.

In this sample, this clonotype turned up a few times. The DNA of the CDR3 is TGTGCCAGCAGTTACTCGTTGGGGAAGAGGGAGCAGTACGTC. This encodes CASSYSLGKREQYV. This rearrangement joins TRBV6-2 or TRBV6-3 to TRBJ2-7; D is uncertain. The V gene lost 0 bases and the J gene lost 7 bases, with 13 bases spanning the gap. This CDR3 is built from 14 residues. Germline V gene data show CDR1 as MNHEY and CDR2 as SVGEGT.

The gene calls are TRBV12-3 or TRBV12-4 and TRBJ1-4; TRBD1 agrees at 8 bases. The CDR3 spans 14 residues. V lost 5 bases and J lost 10; bases outside the gene matches: 9. In nucleotides, the CDR3 is TGTGCCAGCAGTCCAGGGGGCGCGGGAGGAAAACTGTTTTTT. Encoded protein: CASSPGGAGGKLFF.

This clonotype has a handful of counts. The chain combines TRBV5-1 with TRBJ2-5, with D possibly being TRBD2 (6 bases). The CDR3 has 15 amino acids. Germline-derived CDR1 and CDR2 are SGHRS and YFSETQ. The V end lost 4 bases, the J end lost 4 bases, and 17 bases lay between the germline ends. CDR3 sequence reads: CASSHGTAGRETQYF. For the CDR3, the DNA is TGCGCCAGCAGCCATGGGACTGCTGGGCGAGAGACCCAGTACTTC.